The rows below give T cell receptor beta chains drawn from one sample of a study of CXCR3-negative and CXCR3-positive naive CD8 T cells. TCRdb re-called the 5' RACE reads; every CDR3 protein appears as one record, without DNA. The sample yields 100,000 to 150,000 distinct CDR3 sequences, of which the top ten take up 0.29%. The sample taken for sequencing was naive CXCR3- CD8+ T cells from blood. The source of these receptors is a human donor in good health. Some clones in this sample may be carry-over from other donors' samples. Each CDR3 is given with its conserved first and last residue.

J gene,V gene,CDR3 protein
TRBJ2-7,TRBV24-1,CATRDRDSYEQYF
TRBJ2-7,TRBV4-1,CASSDEGRLSYEQYF
TRBJ2-1,TRBV29-1,CSTRDRGNNEQFF
TRBJ2-4,TRBV29-1,CSGTGVAKNIQYF
TRBJ1-2,TRBV14,CASSQAGFNYGYTF
TRBJ2-7,TRBV7-9,CASSPRFGEYEQYF
TRBJ2-7,TRBV4-3,CASSQEVGGAYEQYF
TRBJ2-1,TRBV10-1,CASRTPGGVEQFF
TRBJ2-2,TRBV5-1,CASSLVGSGDPLNTGELFF
TRBJ2-1,TRBV29-1,CSVGSVRVNEQFF
TRBJ2-1,TRBV28,CASSSSLVEQFF
TRBJ1-2,TRBV20-1,CSAPIRDTPNYGYTF
TRBJ1-2,TRBV4-3,CASSQDRAAHYGYTF
TRBJ2-7,TRBV25-1,CASSEYGAGDQQYF
TRBJ2-1,TRBV7-9,CASSSVLLAGAPGEQFF
TRBJ1-5,TRBV19,CASSISVNQPQHF
TRBJ1-6,TRBV9,CASSATDRGYNSPLHF
TRBJ2-7,TRBV4-1,CASSQARGSYEQYF
TRBJ2-1,TRBV10-1,CASSEYGSDSHEQFF
TRBJ2-1,TRBV29-1,CSAPRIPGTPGLAGEGSYNEQFF
TRBJ2-3,TRBV27,CASSLSTPDTQYF
TRBJ2-4,TRBV29-1,CSVDRDGDDIQYF
TRBJ2-1,TRBV20-1,CSARGTSGSYNEQFF
TRBJ1-1,TRBV4-3,CASSQEGGRDGTEAFF
TRBJ2-1,TRBV28,CASSSNPWRDDNEQFF
TRBJ2-7,TRBV7-2,CASSPSGTSGYEQYF
TRBJ2-2,TRBV13,CASSTWDRATDTNTGELFF
TRBJ2-3,TRBV29-1,CSVGSGGAGDTQYF
TRBJ1-5,TRBV6-1,CASREGYSNQPQHF
TRBJ1-1,TRBV7-9,CASSFGQANTEAFF
TRBJ1-4,TRBV14,CASSQGEGTGEKLFF
TRBJ1-2,TRBV27,CASSSGTGVHYGYTF
TRBJ2-1,TRBV6-4,CASSGGAYNEQFF
TRBJ2-7,TRBV5-1,CASSMDRATYEQYF
TRBJ2-5,TRBV5-1,CASRDGGAAVKTQYF
TRBJ2-1,TRBV6-5,CASSVGLAGTDEQFF
TRBJ2-5,TRBV11-3,CASSSRGGKQETQYF
TRBJ2-7,TRBV4-3,CASSQDSKGYEQYF
TRBJ2-7,TRBV20-1,CSAGRDPRPAGGMDEQYF
TRBJ2-7,TRBV6-1,CASTEWAGHYEQYF
TRBJ1-1,TRBV11-2,CASSAQTPGFF